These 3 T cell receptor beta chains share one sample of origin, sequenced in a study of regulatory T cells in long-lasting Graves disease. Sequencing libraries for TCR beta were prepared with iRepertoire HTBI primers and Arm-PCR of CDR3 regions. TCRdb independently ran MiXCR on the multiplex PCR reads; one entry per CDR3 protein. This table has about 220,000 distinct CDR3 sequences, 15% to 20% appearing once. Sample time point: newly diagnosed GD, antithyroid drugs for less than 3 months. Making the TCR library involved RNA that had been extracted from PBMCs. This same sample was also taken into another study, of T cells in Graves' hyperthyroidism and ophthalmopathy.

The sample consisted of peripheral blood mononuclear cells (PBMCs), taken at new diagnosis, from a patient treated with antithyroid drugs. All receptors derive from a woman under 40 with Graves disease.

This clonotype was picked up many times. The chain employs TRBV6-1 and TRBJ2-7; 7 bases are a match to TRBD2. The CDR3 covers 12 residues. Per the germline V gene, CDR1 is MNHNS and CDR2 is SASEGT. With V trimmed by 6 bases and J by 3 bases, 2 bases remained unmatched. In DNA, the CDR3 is TGTGCCAGCAGGAGCGGGAACTACGAGCAGTACTTC. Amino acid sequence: CASRSGNYEQYF.

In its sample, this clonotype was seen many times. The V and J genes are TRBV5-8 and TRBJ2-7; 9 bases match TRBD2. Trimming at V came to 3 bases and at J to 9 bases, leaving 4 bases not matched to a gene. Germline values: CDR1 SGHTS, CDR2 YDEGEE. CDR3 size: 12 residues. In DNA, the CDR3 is TGTGCCAGCAGCTGGCGGGGGGGCGCGCAGTACTTC. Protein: CASSWRGGAQYF.

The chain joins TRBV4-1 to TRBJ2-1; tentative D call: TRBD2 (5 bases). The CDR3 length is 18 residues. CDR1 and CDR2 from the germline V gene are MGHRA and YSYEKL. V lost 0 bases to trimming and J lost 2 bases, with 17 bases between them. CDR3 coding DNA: TGCGCCAGCAGCCAAGATTTGGTGGGAGTAACGACCTACAATGAGCAGTTCTTC. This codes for CASSQDLVGVTTYNEQFF.